A single sample gave rise to the 3 T cell receptor beta chains below, sequenced in a study of technical replicates of blood from four donors. Some clones are missing from TCRdb's copy, which holds only in-frame ones; the method was immunoSEQ multiplex PCR. The data hold approximately 70,000 clones, with around 94% observed a single time. Sequencing was performed on T cells isolated from PBMCs. These receptors were collected from a human donor in good health.

The V gene is TRBV5-1, the J gene TRBJ2-7, with D possibly matching TRBD1 (5 bases). CDR1 and CDR2 (germline): SGHRS, YFSETQ. Deletions cut 4 bases from V and 3 bases from J, with 14 bases between. The CDR3 runs 14 residues. The CDR3 region has the DNA TGCGCCAGCAGCCCCCCAGGGTCCCTCTACGAGCAGTACTTC. Encoded protein: CASSPPGSLYEQYF.

This chain joins TRBV6-5 and TRBJ2-1; D is possibly TRBD2 (5 bases). Germline-derived CDR1 and CDR2 are MNHEY and SVGAGI. V lost 5 bases, J lost 6 bases, and 11 bases lay in between. The CDR3 is made up of 13 amino acids. CDR3 nucleotides: TGTGCCAGCAGTGAACCCAGCGGCAATGAGCAGTTCTTC. Its protein product is CASSEPSGNEQFF.

With regard to this clone: This specimen includes other DNA sequences encoding the same CDR3. The chain joins TRBV27 to TRBJ1-5; D is uncertain. This CDR3 is built from 13 residues. Germline values: CDR1 MNHEY, CDR2 SMNVEV (reference sequence). Trimming shortened V by 3 bases and J by 0 bases, and 3 bases separated the two germline ends. This chain's CDR3 is CASSFNSNQPQHF. CDR3 in DNA: TGTGCCAGCAGTTTTAATAGCAATCAGCCCCAGCATTTT.